The 22 T cell receptor beta chains given below trace back to one sample, sequenced in a study of T cells in Graves' hyperthyroidism and ophthalmopathy. The TCR beta CDR3 regions underwent amplification using RNA transcripts as the source. TCR CDR3 underwent first-round RT-PCR with the HTBI primer set. TCRdb re-called the multiplex PCR reads with MiXCR, one entry per CDR3 protein. The data show about 720,000 distinct CDR3 sequences, about 17% seen once. Sequencing input: blood. Receptors originate from a man between 18 and 29 years old with Graves' hyperthyroidism.

The chain carries TRBV7-9 and TRBJ1-1; the D is unclear. This CDR3 comprises 13 residues. Germline CDR1 reads SEHNR; CDR2 reads FQNEAQ (reference sequence). The germline V and J ends were trimmed by 1 base and 6 bases, with 9 bases remaining between them. The DNA of the CDR3 is TGTGCCAGCAGCTTAGTCGCCGCTGCTGAAGCTTTCTTT. It translates to CASSLVAAAEAFF.

This chain uses TRBV10-3 with TRBJ2-2; 10 bases agree with TRBD2. With 9 bases clipped from V and 1 base from J, the junction kept 11 bases outside the gene matches. The CDR3 loop spans 17 amino acids. Germline V gene data show CDR1 as ENHRY and CDR2 as SYGVKD. The CDR3 sequence is CAITPAGGPKNTGELFF. The CDR3 DNA reads as TGTGCCATTACCCCAGCGGGAGGGCCGAAGAACACCGGGGAGCTGTTTTTT.

CDR3 in DNA: TGTGCCAGCAGTTTATCGCCCCGACTAGGACCCACAGATACGCAGTATTTT. This sequence encodes CASSLSPRLGPTDTQYF. This chain uses TRBV27 with TRBJ2-3; D is possibly TRBD2 (6 bases). V lost 0 bases and J lost 2, with 15 bases in between. The CDR3 is 17 residues long. The germline V gene has CDR1 MNHEY and CDR2 SMNVEV (reference sequence).

This rearrangement joins TRBV19 to TRBJ2-3; D is perhaps TRBD2 (6 bases). Germline V gene data show CDR1 as LNHDA and CDR2 as SQIVND (reference sequence). The CDR3 runs to 16 residues. V lost 6 bases and J 2 bases, leaving 18 bases between the germline ends. This chain's CDR3 is CASSHWRDQLTDTQYF. The CDR3 DNA reads TGTGCCAGTAGCCATTGGAGGGACCAACTCACAGATACGCAGTATTTT.

The sample holds many counts of this clonotype. J is TRBJ1-4 and V is TRBV28; perhaps TRBD1 as D (6 bases). CDR1 and CDR2 (germline): MDHEN, SYDVKM. The V gene lost 7 bases and the J gene lost 8 bases, with 20 bases spanning the gap. This CDR3 comprises 15 residues. The CDR3 sequence is CASIPGGGRWEKLFF. CDR3 bases: TGTGCCAGCATTCCCGGGGGGGGCCGGTGGGAAAAACTGTTTTTT.

This clonotype was seen at least ten times. The chain recombines TRBV7-3 with TRBJ2-3; no firm D call. The germline V and J ends were trimmed by 3 bases and 4 bases, with 8 bases remaining between them. CDR1 is SGHTA, CDR2 FQGTGA, per germline. The length of the CDR3 is 13 residues. The CDR3, as DNA: TGTGCCAGCAGCTTTGACGGGTCAGATACGCAGTATTTT. It specifies CASSFDGSDTQYF.

This clonotype was recorded at least ten times. This chain connects TRBV7-2 to TRBJ2-5; D not certain. The V end lost 6 bases, the J end lost 4 bases, and 9 bases lay between the germline ends. The V gene's germline CDR1 is SGHTA and CDR2 FQGNSA. There are 12 residues in the CDR3. The CDR3: CASSFGAETQYF. In DNA, the CDR3 is TGTGCCAGCAGTTTCGGTGCAGAGACCCAGTACTTC.

This clonotype was counted at least ten times. The chain carries TRBV7-9 and TRBJ2-1; TRBD2 matches 7 bases. Losses at the gene ends were 1 base for V and 7 bases for J; bases not matched to a gene: 13. The CDR3 loop spans 17 amino acids. Germline V lookup: CDR1 SEHNR, CDR2 FQNEAQ (reference sequence). The CDR3: CASSLGVILAETNEQFF. DNA of the CDR3: TGTGCCAGCAGCTTAGGGGTAATCCTAGCGGAGACTAATGAGCAGTTCTTC.

The sample holds many counts of this clonotype. The chain is built from TRBV6-2 or TRBV6-3 and TRBJ2-5, with D perhaps TRBD2 (6 bases). Germline-derived CDR1 and CDR2 are MNHEY and SVGEGT. CDR3 size: 16 residues. The ends were cut back, 2 bases at V and 3 bases at J, with 16 bases in the middle. CDR3 in amino acids: CASSYPASVREETQYF. The CDR3 bases are TGTGCCAGCAGTTACCCTGCTAGCGTGCGGGAAGAGACCCAGTACTTC.

The V gene is TRBV20-1, the J gene TRBJ1-1; TRBD1 matches 8 bases. V shed 0 bases and J 5 bases; nucleotides not matched to a gene: 5. CDR1 and CDR2 (germline): DFQATT, SNEGSKA (reference sequence). The CDR3 contains 14 residues. Written as DNA, the CDR3 is TGCAGTGCTAGAGATCCAGGGGGCTTAACTGAAGCTTTCTTT. Translating gives CSARDPGGLTEAFF.

This clonotype was observed a handful of times. V gene TRBV19 combines with J gene TRBJ2-7; D may match TRBD1 or TRBD2 (5 bases each). V was trimmed by 5 bases and J by 7 bases, leaving 15 bases between them. The CDR3 consists of 13 residues. The germline V gene has CDR1 LNHDA and CDR2 SQIVND (reference sequence). CDR3 in amino acids: CASSRDGSQEQYF. CDR3 DNA: TGTGCCAGTAGTCGGGACGGGTCTCAGGAGCAGTACTTC.

This clonotype was seen many times. V usage is TRBV28 and J usage is TRBJ1-2; no definite D call. This CDR3 has 15 amino acids. V was cut by 7 bases and J by 4 bases, with 19 bases left in between. Germline V gene sequence: CDR1 MDHEN, CDR2 SYDVKM. The CDR3 DNA is TGTGCCAGCACCCTTGGAACTGGACTAACCTATGGCTACACCTTC. It specifies CASTLGTGLTYGYTF.

This clonotype was seen at least ten times. The V and J genes are TRBV6-1 and TRBJ1-1; 10 nucleotides align to TRBD1. The CDR3 has 13 residues. J was trimmed by 3 bases and V by 9 bases; bases with no gene match: 4. Germline CDR1 MNHNS, CDR2 SASEGT. CDR3 sequence reads: CASLGQGDTEAFF. As DNA, the CDR3 is TGTGCCAGTCTCGGACAGGGGGACACTGAAGCTTTCTTT.

The chain employs TRBV25-1 and TRBJ2-1, with D perhaps matching TRBD2 (6 bases). This CDR3 contains 15 residues. CDR1 is MGHDK, CDR2 SYGVNS, per germline. V was trimmed by 7 bases and J by 3 bases, leaving 16 bases between them. For the CDR3, the DNA is TGTGCCAGCAATCCAAGTAGCGGAGACTACAATGAGCAGTTCTTC. Its translation: CASNPSSGDYNEQFF.

This chain joins TRBV9 and TRBJ1-3; the D gene is possibly TRBD1 (6 bases). The length of the CDR3 is 18 residues. Germline V lookup: CDR1 SGDLS, CDR2 YYNGEE. The ends were cut back, 4 bases at V and 0 bases at J, with 20 bases in the middle. The CDR3 loop reads CASSSAMGGQYSGNTIYF. The CDR3, as DNA: TGTGCCAGCAGCTCTGCAATGGGGGGGCAGTACTCTGGAAACACCATATATTTT.

This chain links TRBV3-1 with TRBJ2-1, with 7 bases fitting TRBD2. Germline trimming cut 4 bases from V and 10 bases from J; bases unmatched to any gene: 10. Germline CDR1 reads LGHDT; CDR2 reads YNNKEL (reference sequence). The CDR3 is made up of 14 amino acids. CDR3 amino acids: CASSLLAELREQFF. For the CDR3, the DNA is TGTGCCAGCAGCCTTCTAGCGGAACTCAGGGAGCAGTTCTTC.

This clonotype appeared a few times. J is TRBJ1-1 and V is TRBV29-1; no definite D call. The CDR3 loop spans 13 amino acids. Germline lookup yields CDR1 SQVTM and CDR2 ANQGSEA. V lost 7 bases and J lost 4, with 16 bases in between. The CDR3 region is CSALHHTGTEAFF. CDR3 bases: TGCAGCGCCCTTCACCATACGGGCACTGAAGCTTTCTTT. Supplemented by reference TRBV29-1 and TRBJ1-1, the full variable domain reads SAVISQKPSRDICQRGTSLTIQCQVDSQVTMMFWYRQQPGQSLTLIATANQGSEATYESGFVIDKFPISRPNLTFSTLTVSNMSPEDSSIYLCSALHHTGTEAFFGQGTRLTVV.

The chain employs TRBV4-1 and TRBJ1-5; 7 positions agree with TRBD1. CDR3 length: 19 residues. V lost 2 bases to trimming and J lost 7 bases; unmatched junction nucleotides: 20. Germline CDR1 is MGHRA and CDR2 is YSYEKL. The CDR3 here is CASSQRPPGHRGSGQPQHF. In DNA, the CDR3 is TGCGCCAGCAGCCAAAGGCCCCCAGGGCACAGGGGTTCGGGCCAGCCCCAGCATTTT.

A note on this clonotype: The conserved phenylalanine or tryptophan is not found at the CDR3 terminus, so this likely reflects a read error. J is TRBJ2-7 and V is TRBV5-5; 9 positions match TRBD2. V was clipped by 7 bases and J by 5 bases; unmatched bases: 10. Germline V gene lookup returns CDR1 SGHKS and CDR2 YYEKEE (reference sequence). The CDR3 spans 14 residues. For the CDR3, the DNA is TGTGCCAGCGCGCATAGCGGGAGTTTGAACGAGCAGTACCTC. Its translation is CASAHSGSLNEQYL.

The gene calls are TRBV28 and TRBJ1-2, with D perhaps TRBD1 (5 bases). With 6 bases removed from V and 8 bases from J, the gap between germline ends came to 16 bases. CDR1 and CDR2 (germline): MDHEN, SYDVKM. The CDR3 has 13 amino acids. The CDR3 DNA reads TGTGCCAGCAGCCCGAATGCAGGGTTCGGCTACACCTTC. Residues: CASSPNAGFGYTF.

A few counts support this clonotype. J is TRBJ2-7 and V is TRBV14; D is unresolved. Germline V gene data show CDR1 as SGHDN and CDR2 as FVKESK. The ends were cut back, 1 base at V and 0 bases at J, with 10 bases in the middle. The CDR3 loop spans 15 amino acids. The CDR3 reads CASSQAFYGSYEQYF. The CDR3 region has the DNA TGTGCCAGCAGCCAAGCTTTTTACGGCTCCTACGAGCAGTACTTC. Supplemented by reference TRBV14 and TRBJ2-7, the full variable domain reads EAGVTQFPSHSVIEKGQTVTLRCDPISGHDNLYWYRRVMGKEIKFLLHFVKESKQDESGMPNNRFLAERTGGTYSTLKVQPAELEDSGVYFCASSQAFYGSYEQYFGPGTRLTVT.

On this clonotype itself: One end of the junction varies from germline; a read error may be responsible. The chain uses TRBV20-1 and TRBJ2-1, with D possibly being TRBD2 (6 bases). CDR1 is DFQATT and CDR2 is SNEGSKA in the germline V gene (reference sequence). This CDR3 is 11 amino acids long. Written as DNA, the CDR3 is TGCAGTGCTCGGGACTCCGAGCCGAGGCTCTTC. Its translation: CSARDSEPRLF.